Detailed here is one T cell receptor (beta chain). This CDR3 is built from 16 residues. V lost 2 bases, J lost 4 bases, and 9 bases stayed unmatched. The germline gives CDR1 LNHDA, CDR2 SQIVND (reference sequence). Only in-frame clones appear in the TCRdb table, and some are missing; sequencing was by immunoSEQ multiplex PCR. The table lists 29,000 or so clones, 80% to 90% of them singletons. This record comes from a study of PD-L1 blockade in urothelial cancer. Background on the study: Blood was subjected to analysis at 3 weeks (second dose) and 6 weeks following treatment start.

This material consisted of PBMCs, taken around atezolizumab (anti-PD-L1) treatment. The sequence was collected from a man aged 50-60 years with urothelial cancer. The chain carries TRBV19 and TRBJ2-5; TRBD1 agrees at 8 bases. CDR3 sequence (DNA): TGTGCCAGTAGTATAAGGACAGGGATGGCTCGAGAGACCCAGTACTTC. Translation gives CASSIRTGMARETQYF.